This TCR beta chain was obtained from a study of human versus mouse CDR3 diversity and MHC coevolution. Assay used: immunoSEQ multiplex PCR; TCRdb lists only in-frame clones, some missing. The top ten hold around 1.3% of the sample, which has 80,000 or so clones, about 93% seen once. Study findings and constraints: On average, humans showed more CDR3 deletions and insertions than mice.

Notes on this clone: Its matching antigen is unknown.

V was cut by 2 bases and J by 3 bases, with 7 bases left in between. Germline CDR1 MGHDK, CDR2 SYGVNS. The CDR3 loop spans 13 amino acids. Naive CD4 T cells, CD45RO-negative and CD62L-positive, were flow-sorted from PBMCs. The chain couples TRBV25-1 to TRBJ1-1, with D uncertain. The specimen sequenced was naive CD4+ T cells from blood. This sample's subset: CD45RO-negative CD62L-positive naive CD4 T cells. The receptor's source is a person aged 30-69 years in good health. The DNA of the CDR3 is TGTGCCAGCAGTGAACGCTACGACACTGAAGCTTTCTTT. This encodes CASSERYDTEAFF.